The T cell receptor beta chain described here comes from a study of T cell responses to AZD1222 COVID-19 vaccine. Study results and caveats: Baseline serostatus was positive in only a handful of AZD1222 recipients.

Method: immunoSEQ multiplex PCR; TCRdb's copy keeps in-frame clones and lacks some. The sample shows 180,000 or so clones, roughly 91% of them seen only once. On this clone itself: Its target is unknown.

This receptor was identified in an adult in good health. Material: peripheral blood, obtained on day 0 of AZD1222 vaccination.

The CDR3 loop reads CASSPTSYNEQFF. The CDR3 coding sequence is TGTGCCAGCAGCCCGACCTCCTACAATGAGCAGTTCTTC. The V call is TRBV7-9, the J call TRBJ2-1; no clear D gene. Germline V gene data show CDR1 as SEHNR and CDR2 as FQNEAQ (reference sequence). The CDR3 totals 13 residues. V was clipped by 5 bases and J by 0 bases, with 5 bases between them.